This T cell receptor beta chain was observed in a study of blood T cell repertoires in COVID-19. The overall study: Samples came from the United States, Italy and Spain, spanning acute and convalescent COVID-19. T cells, B-cell-depleted T cells, or PBMCs provided the cDNA or gDNA that served as material.

The V end lost 10 bases, the J end lost 7 bases, and 17 bases lay between the germline ends. This CDR3 contains 14 residues. The germline V gene encodes CDR1 WSHSY and CDR2 SAAADI. Repertoires were generated with immunoSEQ multiplex PCR, while TCRdb's copy carries only in-frame clones and drops some. The repertoire holds some 350,000 clones, with 80% to 90% as singletons. Cohorts were determined from participant-reported clinical history. In this sample, this clone turned up a few times. This receptor was obtained from a man aged 18 to 29 who had recovered from COVID-19. The chain is built from TRBV10-2 and TRBJ1-6; no reliable D call. Material for sequencing was PBMCs or T cells enriched from blood (not recorded which). CDR3 nucleotide sequence: TGCGCCACTACACACGCGGAAACGAATTCACCCCTCCACTTT. It translates to CATTHAETNSPLHF.